This T cell receptor beta chain originates from a study of cytomegalovirus exposure and HLA in healthy donors. As for the study in general: Around four fifths of around 390 genotyped donors fell in the Caucasian-associated ancestry cluster.

The PCR used 60 Vbeta and 13 Jbeta primers. Sequenced by immunoSEQ multiplex PCR; TCRdb stores in-frame clones only, minus some. The sample gives 170,000 or so clones, around 83% of which show up once; roughly 1.6% is in the top ten. The CDR3 extends over 13 amino acids. V was pared by 1 base and J by 10 bases, with 11 bases between. Germline V lookup: CDR1 SEHNR, CDR2 FQNEAQ (reference sequence). Input material: PBMCs. The chain carries TRBV7-9 and TRBJ1-5; the D gene is possibly TRBD1 (6 bases). The source is a man aged 45 to 65 in good health and CMV-seronegative. As DNA, the CDR3 is TGTGCCAGCAGCTTAGATAAACAGGGTCCCCAGCATTTT. As protein: CASSLDKQGPQHF.